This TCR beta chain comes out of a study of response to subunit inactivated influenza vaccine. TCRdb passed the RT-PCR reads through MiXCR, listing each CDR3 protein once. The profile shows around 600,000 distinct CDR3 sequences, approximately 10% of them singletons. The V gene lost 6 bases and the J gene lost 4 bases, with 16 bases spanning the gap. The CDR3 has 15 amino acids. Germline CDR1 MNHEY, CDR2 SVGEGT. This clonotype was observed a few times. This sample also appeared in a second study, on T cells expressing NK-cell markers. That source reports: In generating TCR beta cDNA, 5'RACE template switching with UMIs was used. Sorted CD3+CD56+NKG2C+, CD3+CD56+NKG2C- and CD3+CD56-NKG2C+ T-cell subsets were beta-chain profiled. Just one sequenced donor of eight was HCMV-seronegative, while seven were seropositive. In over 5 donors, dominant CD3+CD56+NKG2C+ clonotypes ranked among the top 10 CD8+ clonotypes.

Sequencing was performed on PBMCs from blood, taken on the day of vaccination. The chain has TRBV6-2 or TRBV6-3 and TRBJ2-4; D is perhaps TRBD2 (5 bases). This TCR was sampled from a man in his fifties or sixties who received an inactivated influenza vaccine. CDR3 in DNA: TGTGCCAGCAGCCCCCCGGGTGGCGGGAAAAACATTCAGTACTTC. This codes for CASSPPGGGKNIQYF.